The source of this T cell receptor (beta chain) is a study of blood T cell repertoires in COVID-19. The germline CDR1 and CDR2 sequences are MNHEY and SMNVEV (reference sequence). The CDR3 totals 18 residues. V was clipped by 5 bases and J by 6 bases, with 27 bases between them. In the authors' methods: The assay estimated nucleated cells by amplifying reference gene primers. Assay: immunoSEQ multiplex PCR; the TCRdb copy retains only in-frame clones and omits some. V, J and clone size were drawn from that table, and D and trimming were deduced from the DNA. The profile shows about 200,000 clones, just over 85% of them singletons. Donors were grouped by their self-reported clinical history.

Sequenced: PBMCs or T cells enriched from blood (not recorded which). This TCR was sampled from a woman aged 40-49 years with acute COVID-19. The rearrangement uses TRBV27 and TRBJ2-3, with D maybe TRBD2 (6 bases). CDR3: CASSVRTGLAKGTDTQYF. In DNA form, the CDR3 reads TGTGCCAGCAGTGTACGGACTGGGCTAGCGAAAGGGACCGATACGCAGTATTTT.